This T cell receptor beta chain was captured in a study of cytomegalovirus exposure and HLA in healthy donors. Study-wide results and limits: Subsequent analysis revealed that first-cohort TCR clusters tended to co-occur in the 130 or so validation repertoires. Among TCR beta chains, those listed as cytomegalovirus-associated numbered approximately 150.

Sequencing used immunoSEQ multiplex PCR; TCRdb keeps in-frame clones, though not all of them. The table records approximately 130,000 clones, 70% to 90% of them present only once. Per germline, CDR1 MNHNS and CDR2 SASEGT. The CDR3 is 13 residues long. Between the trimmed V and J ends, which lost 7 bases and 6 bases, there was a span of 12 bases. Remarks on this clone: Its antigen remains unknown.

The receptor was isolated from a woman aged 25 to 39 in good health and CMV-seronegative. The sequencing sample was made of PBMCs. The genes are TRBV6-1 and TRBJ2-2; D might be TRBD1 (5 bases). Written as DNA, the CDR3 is TGTGCCAGCAATCGGCAGGGCGCCGGGGAGCTGTTTTTT. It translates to CASNRQGAGELFF.